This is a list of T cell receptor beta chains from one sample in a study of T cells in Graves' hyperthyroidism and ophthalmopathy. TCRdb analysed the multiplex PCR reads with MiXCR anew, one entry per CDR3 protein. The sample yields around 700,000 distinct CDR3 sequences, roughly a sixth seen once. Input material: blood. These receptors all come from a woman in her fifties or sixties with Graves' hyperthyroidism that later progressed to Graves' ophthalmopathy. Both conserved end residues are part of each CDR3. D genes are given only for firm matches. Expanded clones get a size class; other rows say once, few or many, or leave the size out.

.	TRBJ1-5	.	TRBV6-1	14	CASSTEGVGQPQHF	TGTGCCAGCAGTACAGAGGGAGTCGGTCAGCCCCAGCATTTT
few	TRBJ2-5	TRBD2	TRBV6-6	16	CASSYRGPGGGETQYF	TGTGCCAGCAGTTACCGGGGACCGGGCGGGGGAGAGACCCAGTACTTC
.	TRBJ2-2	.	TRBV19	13	CASSIGGIGELFF	TGTGCCAGTAGTATTGGGGGTATCGGGGAGCTGTTTTTT
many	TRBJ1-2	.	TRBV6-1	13	CASRSEANYGYTF	TGTGCCAGCAGGTCCGAAGCTAACTATGGCTACACCTTC
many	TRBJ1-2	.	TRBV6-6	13	CASSYGGVYGYTF	TGTGCCAGCAGTTACGGGGGCGTCTATGGCTACACCTTC
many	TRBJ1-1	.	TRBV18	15	CASSTTTRLGTEAFF	TGTGCCAGCTCAACGACGACCAGGCTAGGCACTGAAGCTTTCTTT
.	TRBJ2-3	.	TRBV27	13	CATLGLEADTQYF	TGTGCCACCCTGGGTCTAGAGGCAGATACGCAGTATTTT
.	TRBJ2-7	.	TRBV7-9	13	CASSHPQGYEQYF	TGTGCCAGCAGCCATCCACAGGGTTACGAGCAGTACTTC
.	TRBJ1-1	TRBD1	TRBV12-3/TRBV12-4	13	CASTWDSDTEAFF	TGTGCCAGCACTTGGGACAGCGACACTGAAGCTTTCTTT
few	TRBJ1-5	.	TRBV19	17	CASSIDGRDRSNQPQHF	TGTGCCAGTAGTATAGATGGCAGGGACCGTAGCAATCAGCCCCAGCATTTT
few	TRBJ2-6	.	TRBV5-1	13	CASRFSGANVLTF	TGCGCCAGCAGATTCTCTGGGGCCAACGTCCTGACTTTC
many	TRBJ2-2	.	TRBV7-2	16	CASSSPRVPGTGELFF	TGTGCCAGCAGCTCCCCCCGGGTCCCGGGGACCGGGGAGCTGTTTTTT
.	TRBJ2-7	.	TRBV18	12	CASSAAGSEQYF	TGTGCCAGCTCGGCGGCGGGCAGCGAGCAGTACTTC
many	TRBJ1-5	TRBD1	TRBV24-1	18	CATSDSGRDRGLDQPQHF	TGTGCCACCAGTGATTCGGGCCGGGACAGGGGGCTGGATCAGCCCCAGCATTTT
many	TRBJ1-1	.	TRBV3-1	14	CASSPPRGVTEAFF	TGTGCCAGCAGCCCCCCCAGGGGTGTCACTGAAGCTTTCTTT
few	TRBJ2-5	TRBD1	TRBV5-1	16	CASSPRRDRGGETQYF	TGCGCCAGCAGCCCTCGAAGGGACAGGGGGGGTGAGACCCAGTACTTC
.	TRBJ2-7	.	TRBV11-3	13	CASSLRHTYEQYF	TGTGCCAGCAGCTTACGGCACACCTACGAGCAGTACTTC
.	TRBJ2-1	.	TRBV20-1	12	CSAREGRREQFF	TGCAGTGCTAGAGAGGGTCGGCGTGAGCAGTTCTTC
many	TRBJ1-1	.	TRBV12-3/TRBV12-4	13	CATQEGLGTEAFF	TGTGCCACACAGGAGGGGCTGGGCACTGAAGCTTTCTTT